This TCR beta chain was sequenced in a study of T cell responses to AZD1222 COVID-19 vaccine. Looking at the study overall: Some second doses came at about 4 weeks and others at about 12 weeks; these were pooled. Study-wide points: Regions left unmutated in variants are reportedly the target of nearly half of spike-specific TCRs. Just a handful of AZD1222 recipients tested seropositive at baseline. White British donors predominated, females outnumbered males, and clonal diversity was possibly underestimated.

Sequencing used immunoSEQ multiplex PCR; TCRdb keeps in-frame clones, though not all of them. This sample carries around 100,000 clones, roughly 87% of them seen once, and the ten largest clones take 15% to 20%. About this clone itself: Its target is unknown.

The V gene's germline CDR1 is MNHEY and CDR2 SVGAGI. Trimming pared 4 bases from V and 0 bases from J, leaving 7 bases between. This CDR3 comprises 14 residues. The starting material was peripheral blood, obtained on day 0 of AZD1222 vaccination. This chain joins TRBV6-5 and TRBJ1-3, with D uncertain. This receptor was identified in an adult in good health. CDR3 loop: CASSFQSSGNTIYF. The CDR3 DNA follows: TGTGCCAGCAGTTTCCAGAGCTCTGGAAACACCATATATTTT.